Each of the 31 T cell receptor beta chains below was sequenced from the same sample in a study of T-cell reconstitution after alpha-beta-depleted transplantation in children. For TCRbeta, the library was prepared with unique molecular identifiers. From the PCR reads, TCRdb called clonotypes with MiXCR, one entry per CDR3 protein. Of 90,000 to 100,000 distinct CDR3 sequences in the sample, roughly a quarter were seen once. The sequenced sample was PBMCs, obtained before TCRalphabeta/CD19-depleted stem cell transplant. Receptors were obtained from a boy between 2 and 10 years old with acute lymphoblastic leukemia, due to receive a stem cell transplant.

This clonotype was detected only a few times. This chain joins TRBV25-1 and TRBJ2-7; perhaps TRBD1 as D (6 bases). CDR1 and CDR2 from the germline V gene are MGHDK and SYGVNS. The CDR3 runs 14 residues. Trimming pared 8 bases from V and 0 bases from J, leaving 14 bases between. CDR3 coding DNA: TGTGCCAGCCGTACAGGGTCTGGCTCCTACGAGCAGTACTTC. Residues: CASRTGSGSYEQYF.

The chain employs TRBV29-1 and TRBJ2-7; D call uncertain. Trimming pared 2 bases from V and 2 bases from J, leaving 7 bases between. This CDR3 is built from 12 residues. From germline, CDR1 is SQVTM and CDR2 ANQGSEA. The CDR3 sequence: CSVELTPYEQYF. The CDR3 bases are TGCAGCGTTGAATTAACCCCCTACGAGCAGTACTTC.

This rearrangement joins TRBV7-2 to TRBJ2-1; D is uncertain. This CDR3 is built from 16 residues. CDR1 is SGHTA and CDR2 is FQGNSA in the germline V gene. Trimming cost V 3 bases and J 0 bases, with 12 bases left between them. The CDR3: CASSFNSRSSYNEQFF. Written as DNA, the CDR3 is TGTGCCAGCAGCTTTAACTCTAGGAGCTCCTACAATGAGCAGTTCTTC.

The chain's CDR3 is CASSDLAGGHEQFF. DNA for the CDR3: TGTGCCAGCAGTGACCTAGCGGGAGGCCATGAGCAGTTCTTC. The gene calls are TRBV6-4 and TRBJ2-1, with 11 bases fitting TRBD2. Germline V gene lookup returns CDR1 MRHNA and CDR2 SNTAGT. V trimming: 2 bases; J trimming: 8 bases; junction bases outside the gene matches: 2. The CDR3 consists of 14 residues.

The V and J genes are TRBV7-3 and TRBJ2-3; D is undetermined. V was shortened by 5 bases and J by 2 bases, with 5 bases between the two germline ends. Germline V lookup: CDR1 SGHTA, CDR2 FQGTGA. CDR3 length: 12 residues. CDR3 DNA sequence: TGTGCCAGCAGCGCAAACACAGATACGCAGTATTTT. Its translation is CASSANTDTQYF.

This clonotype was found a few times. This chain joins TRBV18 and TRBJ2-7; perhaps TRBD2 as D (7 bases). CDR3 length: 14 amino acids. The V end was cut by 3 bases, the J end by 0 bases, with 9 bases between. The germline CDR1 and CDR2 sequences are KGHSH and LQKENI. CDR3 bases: TGTGCCAGCTCACCGGGGGGGCGCTCCTACGAGCAGTACTTC. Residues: CASSPGGRSYEQYF.

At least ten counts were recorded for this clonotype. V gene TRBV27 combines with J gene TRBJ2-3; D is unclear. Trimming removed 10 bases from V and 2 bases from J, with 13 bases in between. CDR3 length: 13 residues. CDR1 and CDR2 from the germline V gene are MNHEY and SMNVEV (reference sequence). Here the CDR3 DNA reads TGTGCCACTCGTCTAATACTCACAGATACGCAGTATTTT. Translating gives CATRLILTDTQYF.

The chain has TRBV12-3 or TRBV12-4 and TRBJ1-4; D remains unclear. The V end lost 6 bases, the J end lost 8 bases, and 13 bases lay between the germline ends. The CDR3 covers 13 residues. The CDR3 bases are TGTGCCAGCAGCCTGGATGTGGAGGAAAAACTGTTTTTT. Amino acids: CASSLDVEEKLFF.

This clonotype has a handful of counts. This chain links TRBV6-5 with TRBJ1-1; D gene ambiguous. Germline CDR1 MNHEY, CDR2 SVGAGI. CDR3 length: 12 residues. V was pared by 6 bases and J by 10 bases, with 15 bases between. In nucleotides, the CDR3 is TGTGCCAGCAGGCGACCTGACTCGGGAGCTTTCTTT. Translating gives CASRRPDSGAFF.

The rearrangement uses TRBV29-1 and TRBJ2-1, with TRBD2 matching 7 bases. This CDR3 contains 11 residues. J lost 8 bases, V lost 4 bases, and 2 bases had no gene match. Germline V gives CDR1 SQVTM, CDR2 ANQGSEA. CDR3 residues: CSVVLADEQFF. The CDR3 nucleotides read TGCAGCGTTGTCCTAGCGGATGAGCAGTTCTTC.

This CDR3 reads CASSPYRGRSSGELFF. The CDR3 nucleotides read TGTGCCAGCTCACCATACCGGGGGAGATCTTCCGGGGAGCTGTTTTTT. V and J are TRBV18 and TRBJ2-2; D is possibly TRBD2 (6 bases). The CDR3 consists of 16 residues. CDR1 and CDR2 from the germline V gene are KGHSH and LQKENI. The V end was cut by 2 bases, the J end by 6 bases, with 16 bases between.

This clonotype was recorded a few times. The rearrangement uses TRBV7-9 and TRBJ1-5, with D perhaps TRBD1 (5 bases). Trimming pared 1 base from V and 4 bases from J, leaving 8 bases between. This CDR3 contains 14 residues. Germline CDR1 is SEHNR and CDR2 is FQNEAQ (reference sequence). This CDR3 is CASSLETENQPQHF. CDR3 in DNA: TGTGCCAGCAGCTTAGAGACAGAAAATCAGCCCCAGCATTTT.

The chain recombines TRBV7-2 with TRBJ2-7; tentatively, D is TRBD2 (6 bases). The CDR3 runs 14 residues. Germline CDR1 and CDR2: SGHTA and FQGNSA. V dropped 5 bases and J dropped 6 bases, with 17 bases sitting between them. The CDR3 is CASSLWGEMGEQYF. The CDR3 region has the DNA TGTGCCAGCAGCCTCTGGGGGGAGATGGGCGAGCAGTACTTC.

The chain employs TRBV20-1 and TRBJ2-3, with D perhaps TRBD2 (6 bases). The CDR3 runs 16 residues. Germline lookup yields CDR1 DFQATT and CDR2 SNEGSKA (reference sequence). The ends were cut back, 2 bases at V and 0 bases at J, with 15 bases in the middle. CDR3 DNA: TGCAGTGCTAGAAAGCCCAGCGGAGGGAGCACAGATACGCAGTATTTT. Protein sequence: CSARKPSGGSTDTQYF.

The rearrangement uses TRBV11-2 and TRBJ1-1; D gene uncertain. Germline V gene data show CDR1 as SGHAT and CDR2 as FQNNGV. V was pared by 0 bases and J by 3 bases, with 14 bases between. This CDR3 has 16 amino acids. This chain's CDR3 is CASSLDTGYRDTEAFF. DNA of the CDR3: TGTGCCAGCAGCTTAGACACCGGGTATAGAGACACTGAAGCTTTCTTT.

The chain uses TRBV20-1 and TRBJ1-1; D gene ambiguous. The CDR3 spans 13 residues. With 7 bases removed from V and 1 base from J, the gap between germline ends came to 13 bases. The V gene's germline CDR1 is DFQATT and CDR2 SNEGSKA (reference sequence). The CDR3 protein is CSGNPNPNTEAFF. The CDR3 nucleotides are TGCAGTGGAAACCCGAATCCGAACACTGAAGCTTTCTTT.

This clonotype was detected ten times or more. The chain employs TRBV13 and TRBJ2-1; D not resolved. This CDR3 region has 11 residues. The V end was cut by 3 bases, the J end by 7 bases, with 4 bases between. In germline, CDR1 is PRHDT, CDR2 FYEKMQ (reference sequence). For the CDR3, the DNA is TGTGCCAGCAGCTTTCTTAATGAGCAGTTCTTC. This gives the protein CASSFLNEQFF. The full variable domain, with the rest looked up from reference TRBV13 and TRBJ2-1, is AAGVIQSPRHLIKEKRETATLKCYPIPRHDTVYWYQQGPGQDPQFLISFYEKMQSDKGSIPDRFSAQQFSDYHSELNMSSLELGDSALYFCASSFLNEQFFGPGTRLTVL.

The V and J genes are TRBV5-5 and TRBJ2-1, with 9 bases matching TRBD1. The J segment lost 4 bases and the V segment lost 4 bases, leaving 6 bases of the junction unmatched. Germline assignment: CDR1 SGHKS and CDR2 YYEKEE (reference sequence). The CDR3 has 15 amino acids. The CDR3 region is CASSTGQGSYNEQFF. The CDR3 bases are TGTGCCAGCAGCACAGGACAGGGGAGTTACAATGAGCAGTTCTTC.

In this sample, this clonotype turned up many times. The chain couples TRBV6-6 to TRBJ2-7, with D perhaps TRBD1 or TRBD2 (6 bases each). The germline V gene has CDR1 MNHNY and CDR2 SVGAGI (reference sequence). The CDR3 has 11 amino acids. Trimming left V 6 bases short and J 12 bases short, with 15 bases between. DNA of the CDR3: TGTGCCAGCAGCGCCGGGGGCGTGTGGTACTTC. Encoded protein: CASSAGGVWYF.

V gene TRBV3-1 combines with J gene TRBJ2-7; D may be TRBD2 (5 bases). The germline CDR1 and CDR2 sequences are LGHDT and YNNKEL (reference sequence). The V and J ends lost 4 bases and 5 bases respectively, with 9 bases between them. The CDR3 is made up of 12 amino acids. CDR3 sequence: CASSRRVNEQYF. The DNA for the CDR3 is TGTGCCAGCAGCCGGCGGGTAAACGAGCAGTACTTC.

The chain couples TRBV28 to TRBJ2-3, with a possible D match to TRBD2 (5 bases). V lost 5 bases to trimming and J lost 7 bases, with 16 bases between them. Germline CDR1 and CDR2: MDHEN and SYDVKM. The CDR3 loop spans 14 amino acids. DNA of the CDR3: TGTGCCAGCAGTCCCCAGGACTTGGAGAATACGCAGTATTTT. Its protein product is CASSPQDLENTQYF.

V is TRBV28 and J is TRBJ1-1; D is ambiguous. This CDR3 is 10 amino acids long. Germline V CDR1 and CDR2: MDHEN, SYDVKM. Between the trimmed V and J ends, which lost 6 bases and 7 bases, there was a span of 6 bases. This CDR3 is CASRDGEAFF. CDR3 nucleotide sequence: TGTGCCAGCAGAGACGGTGAAGCTTTCTTT.

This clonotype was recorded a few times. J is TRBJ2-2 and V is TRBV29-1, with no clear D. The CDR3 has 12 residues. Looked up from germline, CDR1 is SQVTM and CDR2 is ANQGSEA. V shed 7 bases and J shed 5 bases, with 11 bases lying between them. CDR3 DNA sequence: TGCAGCGCCCTCATCTGGACCGGGGAGCTGTTTTTT. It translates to CSALIWTGELFF.

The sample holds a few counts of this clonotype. The DNA of the CDR3 is TGTGCCAGCAGTTACTCGAAACGGTCCTACGAGCAGTACTTC. Encoded protein: CASSYSKRSYEQYF. The gene calls are TRBV6-5 and TRBJ2-7; D is uncertain. Trimming removed 0 bases from V and 1 base from J, with 7 bases in between. Germline V CDR1 and CDR2: MNHEY, SVGAGI. The CDR3 is 14 residues long.

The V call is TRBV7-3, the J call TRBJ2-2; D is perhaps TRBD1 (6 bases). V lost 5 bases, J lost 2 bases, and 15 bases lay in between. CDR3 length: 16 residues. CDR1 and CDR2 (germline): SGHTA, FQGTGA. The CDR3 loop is CASSPGGRGNTGELFF. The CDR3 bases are TGTGCCAGCAGCCCAGGAGGCAGGGGAAACACCGGGGAGCTGTTTTTT. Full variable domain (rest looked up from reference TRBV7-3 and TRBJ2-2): GAGVSQTPSNKVTEKGKYVELRCDPISGHTALYWYRQSLGQGPEFLIYFQGTGAADDSGLPNDRFFAVRPEGSVSTLKIQRTERGDSAVYLCASSPGGRGNTGELFFGEGSRLTVL.

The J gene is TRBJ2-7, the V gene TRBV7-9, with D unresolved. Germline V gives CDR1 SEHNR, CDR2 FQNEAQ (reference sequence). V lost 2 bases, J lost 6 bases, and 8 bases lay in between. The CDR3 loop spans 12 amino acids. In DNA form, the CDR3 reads TGTGCCAGCAGCTTATCAGGCGTCGAGCAGTACTTC. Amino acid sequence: CASSLSGVEQYF.

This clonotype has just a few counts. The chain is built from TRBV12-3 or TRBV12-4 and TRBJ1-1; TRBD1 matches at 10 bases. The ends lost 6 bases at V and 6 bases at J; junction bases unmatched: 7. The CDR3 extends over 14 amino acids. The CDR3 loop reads CASRSRDRGAEAFF. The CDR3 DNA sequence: TGTGCCAGCAGGTCCCGGGACAGGGGAGCTGAAGCTTTCTTT.

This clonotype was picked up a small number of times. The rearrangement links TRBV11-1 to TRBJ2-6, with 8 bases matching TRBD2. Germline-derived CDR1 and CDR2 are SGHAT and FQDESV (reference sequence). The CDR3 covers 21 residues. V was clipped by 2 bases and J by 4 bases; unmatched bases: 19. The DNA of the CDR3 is TGTGCCAGCAGCTTACGCGGAACTAGCGGAGGGACACAGGGAGGGGCCAACGTCCTGACTTTC. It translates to CASSLRGTSGGTQGGANVLTF. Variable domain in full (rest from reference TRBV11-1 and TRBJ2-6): EAEVAQSPRYKITEKSQAVAFWCDPISGHATLYWYRQILGQGPELLVQFQDESVVDDSQLPKDRFSAERLKGVDSTLKIQPAELGDSAMYLCASSLRGTSGGTQGGANVLTFGAGSRLTVL.

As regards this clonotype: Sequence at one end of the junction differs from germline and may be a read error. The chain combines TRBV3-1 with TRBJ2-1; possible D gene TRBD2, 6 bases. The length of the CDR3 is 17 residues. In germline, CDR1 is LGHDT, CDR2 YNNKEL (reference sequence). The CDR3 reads CACSQDVRRRGYNEQFF. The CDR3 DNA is TGTGCCTGCAGCCAAGATGTCCGGCGGAGGGGCTACAATGAGCAGTTCTTC.

The CDR3 DNA reads as TGTGCCAGCAGCGTAGTTGTTGAGCAGTTCTTC. Its protein is CASSVVVEQFF. The chain links TRBV5-5 to TRBJ2-1, with D uncertain. Germline CDR1 is SGHKS and CDR2 is YYEKEE (reference sequence). CDR3 length: 11 residues. V lost 4 bases, J lost 9 bases, and 8 bases lay in between.

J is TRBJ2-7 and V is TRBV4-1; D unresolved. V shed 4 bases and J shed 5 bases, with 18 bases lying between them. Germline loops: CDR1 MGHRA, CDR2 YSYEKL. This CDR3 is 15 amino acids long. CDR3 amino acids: CASSPMGGLLNEQYF. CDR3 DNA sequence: TGCGCCAGCAGCCCAATGGGTGGGCTCCTCAACGAGCAGTACTTC.